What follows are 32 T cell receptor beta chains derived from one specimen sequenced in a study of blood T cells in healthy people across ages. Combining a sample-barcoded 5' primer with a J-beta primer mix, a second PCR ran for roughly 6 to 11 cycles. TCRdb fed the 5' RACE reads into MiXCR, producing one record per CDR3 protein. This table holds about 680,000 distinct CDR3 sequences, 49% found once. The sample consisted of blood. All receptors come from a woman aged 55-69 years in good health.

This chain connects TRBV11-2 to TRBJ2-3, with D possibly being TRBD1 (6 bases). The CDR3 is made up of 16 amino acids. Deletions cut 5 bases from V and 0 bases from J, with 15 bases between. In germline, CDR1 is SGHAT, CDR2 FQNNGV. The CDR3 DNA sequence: TGTGCCAGCAGCCTGAGAAACAGGGCCAGCACAGATACGCAGTATTTT. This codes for CASSLRNRASTDTQYF.

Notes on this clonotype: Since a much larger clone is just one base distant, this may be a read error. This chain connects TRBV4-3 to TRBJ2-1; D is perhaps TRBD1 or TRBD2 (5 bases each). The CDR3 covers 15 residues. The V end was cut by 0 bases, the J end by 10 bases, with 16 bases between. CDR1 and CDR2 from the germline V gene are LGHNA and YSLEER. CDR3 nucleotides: TGCGCCAGCAGCCAAGATCCGGGGCTAGCCTACGAGCAGTTCTTC. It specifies CASSQDPGLAYEQFF.

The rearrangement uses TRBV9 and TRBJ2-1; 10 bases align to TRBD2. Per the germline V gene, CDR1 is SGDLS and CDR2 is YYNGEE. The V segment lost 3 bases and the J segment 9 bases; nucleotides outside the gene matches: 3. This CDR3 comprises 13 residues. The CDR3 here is CASSELAGTEQFF. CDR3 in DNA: TGTGCCAGCAGCGAACTAGCGGGAACTGAGCAGTTCTTC.

The CDR3 reads CASSETTGTRYSPLHF. The CDR3 nucleotides read TGTGCCAGCAGCGAGACGACCGGGACGAGATATTCACCCCTCCACTTT. The rearrangement joins TRBV9 to TRBJ1-6, with D perhaps TRBD1 (5 bases). CDR1 is SGDLS and CDR2 is YYNGEE in the germline V gene. V lost 3 bases, J lost 8 bases, and 18 bases lay in between. The CDR3 contains 16 residues.

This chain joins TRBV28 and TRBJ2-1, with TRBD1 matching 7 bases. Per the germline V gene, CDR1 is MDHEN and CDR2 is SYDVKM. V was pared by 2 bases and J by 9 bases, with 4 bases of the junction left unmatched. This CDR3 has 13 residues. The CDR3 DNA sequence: TGTGCCAGCAGTTTAGACAGGGATGGTGAGCAGTTCTTC. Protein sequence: CASSLDRDGEQFF. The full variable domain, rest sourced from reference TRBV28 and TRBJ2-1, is DVKVTQSSRYLVKRTGEKVFLECVQDMDHENMFWYRQDPGLGLRLIYFSYDVKMKEKGDIPEGYSVSREKKERFSLILESASTNQTSMYLCASSLDRDGEQFFGPGTRLTVL.

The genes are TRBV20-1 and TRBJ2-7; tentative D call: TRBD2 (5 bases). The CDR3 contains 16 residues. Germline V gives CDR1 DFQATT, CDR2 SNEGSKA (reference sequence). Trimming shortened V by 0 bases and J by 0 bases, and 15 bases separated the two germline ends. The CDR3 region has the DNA TGCAGTGCTAGAGATGAGGGCTCCTCCAGCTCCTACGAGCAGTACTTC. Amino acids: CSARDEGSSSSYEQYF.

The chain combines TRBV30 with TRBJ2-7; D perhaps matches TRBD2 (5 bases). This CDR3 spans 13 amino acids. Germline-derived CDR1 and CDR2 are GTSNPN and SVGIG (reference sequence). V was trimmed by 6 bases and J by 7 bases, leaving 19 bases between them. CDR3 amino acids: CACKPDPGEEQYF. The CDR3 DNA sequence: TGTGCCTGCAAACCGGACCCCGGGGAGGAGCAGTACTTC.

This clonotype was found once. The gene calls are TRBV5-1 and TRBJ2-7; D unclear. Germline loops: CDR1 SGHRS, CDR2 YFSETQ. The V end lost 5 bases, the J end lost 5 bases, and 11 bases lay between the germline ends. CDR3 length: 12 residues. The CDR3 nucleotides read TGCGCCAGCAGGGACGGTCCCAACGAGCAGTACTTC. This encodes CASRDGPNEQYF.

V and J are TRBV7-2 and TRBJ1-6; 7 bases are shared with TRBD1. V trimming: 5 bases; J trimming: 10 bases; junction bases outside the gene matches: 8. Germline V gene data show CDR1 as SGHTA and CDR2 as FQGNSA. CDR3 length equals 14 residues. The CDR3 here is CASSDRQGASPLHF. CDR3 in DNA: TGTGCCAGCAGCGATAGACAGGGCGCCTCACCCCTCCACTTT.

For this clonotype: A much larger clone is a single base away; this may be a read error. Written as DNA, the CDR3 is TGCAGTACTCGTCCCGGGACAGGGTCCACAGATACGCAGTATTTT. It yields the protein CSTRPGTGSTDTQYF. V usage is TRBV20-1 and J usage is TRBJ2-3, with 9 nucleotides matching TRBD1. The CDR3 extends over 15 amino acids. V dropped 8 bases and J dropped 2; count of bases not matched to a gene: 11. Germline V gene sequence: CDR1 DFQATT, CDR2 SNEGSKA (reference sequence).

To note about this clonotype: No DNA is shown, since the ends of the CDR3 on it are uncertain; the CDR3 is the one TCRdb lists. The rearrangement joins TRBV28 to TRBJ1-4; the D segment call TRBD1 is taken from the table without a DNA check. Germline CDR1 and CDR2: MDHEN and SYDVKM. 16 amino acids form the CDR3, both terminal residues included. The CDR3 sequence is CASSLFGQGADEKPFF.

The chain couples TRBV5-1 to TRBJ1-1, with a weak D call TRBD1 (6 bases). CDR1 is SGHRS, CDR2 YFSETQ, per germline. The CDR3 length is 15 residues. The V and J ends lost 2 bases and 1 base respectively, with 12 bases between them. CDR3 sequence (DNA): TGCGCCAGCAGCTTAGGGGGGTCTCCGAACACTGAAGCTTTCTTT. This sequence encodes CASSLGGSPNTEAFF. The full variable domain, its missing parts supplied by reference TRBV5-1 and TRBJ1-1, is KAGVTQTPRYLIKTRGQQVTLSCSPISGHRSVSWYQQTPGQGLQFLFEYFSETQRNKGNFPGRFSGRQFSNSRSEMNVSTLELGDSALYLCASSLGGSPNTEAFFGQGTRLTVV.

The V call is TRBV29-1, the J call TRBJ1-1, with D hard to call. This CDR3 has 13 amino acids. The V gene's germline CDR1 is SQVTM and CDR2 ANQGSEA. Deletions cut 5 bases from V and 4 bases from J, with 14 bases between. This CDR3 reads CSVYEGSGTEAFF. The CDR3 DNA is TGCAGCGTTTACGAGGGTTCAGGCACTGAAGCTTTCTTT.

The CDR3 DNA is TGTGCCACCAGCAGAGACAGGGAAGGGGAGACCCAGTACTTC. Translated: CATSRDREGETQYF. The chain has TRBV15 and TRBJ2-5, with D possibly being TRBD1 (5 bases). This CDR3 contains 14 residues. Germline CDR1 reads LNHNV; CDR2 reads YYDKDF (reference sequence). V gave up 0 bases and J gave up 5 bases, with 10 bases separating them.

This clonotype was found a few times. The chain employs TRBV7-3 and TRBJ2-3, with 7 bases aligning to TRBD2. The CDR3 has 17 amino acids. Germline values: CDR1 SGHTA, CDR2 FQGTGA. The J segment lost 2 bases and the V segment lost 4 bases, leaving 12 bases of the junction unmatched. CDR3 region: CASSSPRGEQSTDTQYF. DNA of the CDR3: TGTGCCAGCAGCTCACCCCGGGGGGAGCAATCCACAGATACGCAGTATTTT.

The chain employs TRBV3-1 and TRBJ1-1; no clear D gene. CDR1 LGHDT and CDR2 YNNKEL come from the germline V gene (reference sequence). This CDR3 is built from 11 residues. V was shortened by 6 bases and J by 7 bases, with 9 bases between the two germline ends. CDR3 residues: CASSDRSEAFF. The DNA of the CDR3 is TGTGCCAGCAGTGACCGTAGTGAAGCTTTCTTT. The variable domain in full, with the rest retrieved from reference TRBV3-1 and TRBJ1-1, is DTAVSQTPKYLVTQMGNDKSIKCEQNLGHDTMYWYKQDSKKFLKIMFSYNNKELIINETVPNRFSPKSPDKAHLNLHINSLELGDSAVYFCASSDRSEAFFGQGTRLTVV.

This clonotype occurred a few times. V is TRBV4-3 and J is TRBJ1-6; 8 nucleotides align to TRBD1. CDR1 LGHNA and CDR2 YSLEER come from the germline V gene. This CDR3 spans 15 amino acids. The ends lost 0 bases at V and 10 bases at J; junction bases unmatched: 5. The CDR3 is CASSQDGTGKSPLHF. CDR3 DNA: TGCGCCAGCAGCCAAGATGGGACAGGAAAATCACCCCTCCACTTT.

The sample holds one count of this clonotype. The CDR3: CASSAEDRPYNEQFF. The CDR3 coding sequence is TGTGCCAGCAGCGCAGAGGATCGCCCCTACAATGAGCAGTTCTTC. The chain recombines TRBV9 with TRBJ2-1; D gene uncertain. The CDR3 totals 15 residues. V shed 3 bases and J shed 2 bases, with 12 bases lying between them. Germline CDR1 and CDR2: SGDLS and YYNGEE.

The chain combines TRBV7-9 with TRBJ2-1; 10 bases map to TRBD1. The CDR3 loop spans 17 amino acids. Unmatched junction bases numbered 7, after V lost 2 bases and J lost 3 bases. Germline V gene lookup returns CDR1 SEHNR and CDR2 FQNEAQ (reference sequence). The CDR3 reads CASSLNQRTGGYNEQFF. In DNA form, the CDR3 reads TGTGCCAGCAGCTTAAATCAGCGGACAGGGGGCTACAATGAGCAGTTCTTC.

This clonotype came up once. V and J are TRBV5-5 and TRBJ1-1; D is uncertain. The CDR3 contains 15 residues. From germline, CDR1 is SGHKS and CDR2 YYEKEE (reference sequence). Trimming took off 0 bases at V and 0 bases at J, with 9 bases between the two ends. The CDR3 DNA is TGTGCCAGCAGCTTGGCTACACCGATGAACACTGAAGCTTTCTTT. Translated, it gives CASSLATPMNTEAFF.

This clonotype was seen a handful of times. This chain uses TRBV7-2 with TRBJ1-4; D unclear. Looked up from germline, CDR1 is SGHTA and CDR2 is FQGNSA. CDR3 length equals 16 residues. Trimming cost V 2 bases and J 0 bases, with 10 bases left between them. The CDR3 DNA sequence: TGTGCCAGCAGCTTACTTGGGTCACCAACTAATGAAAAACTGTTTTTT. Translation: CASSLLGSPTNEKLFF. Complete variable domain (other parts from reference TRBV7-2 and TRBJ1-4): GAGVSQSPSNKVTEKGKDVELRCDPISGHTALYWYRQSLGQGLEFLIYFQGNSAPDKSGLPSDRFSAERTGGSVSTLTIQRTQQEDSAVYLCASSLLGSPTNEKLFFGSGTQLSVL.

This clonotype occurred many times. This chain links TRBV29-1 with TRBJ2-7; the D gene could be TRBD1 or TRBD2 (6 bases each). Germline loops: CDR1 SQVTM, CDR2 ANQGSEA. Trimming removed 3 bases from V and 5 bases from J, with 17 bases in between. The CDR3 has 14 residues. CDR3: CSVDKGGNGHEQYF. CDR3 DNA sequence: TGCAGCGTTGATAAGGGGGGCAACGGCCACGAGCAGTACTTC.

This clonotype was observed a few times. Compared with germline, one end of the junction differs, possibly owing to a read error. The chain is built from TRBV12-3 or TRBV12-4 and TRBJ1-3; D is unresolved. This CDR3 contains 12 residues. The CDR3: CTSSLAGNTIYF. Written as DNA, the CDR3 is TGTACCAGCAGCCTTGCAGGCAACACCATATATTTT.

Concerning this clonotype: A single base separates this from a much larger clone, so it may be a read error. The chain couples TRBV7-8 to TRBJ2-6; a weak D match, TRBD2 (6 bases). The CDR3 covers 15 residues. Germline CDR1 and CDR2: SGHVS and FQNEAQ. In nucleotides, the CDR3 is TGTGCCGGCAGCGAAAGGGCGGGGGGGGCCAACGTCCTGACTTTC. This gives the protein CAGSERAGGANVLTF. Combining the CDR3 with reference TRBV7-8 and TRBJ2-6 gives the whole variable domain GAGVSQSPRYKVAKRGQDVALRCDPISGHVSLFWYQQALGQGPEFLTYFQNEAQLDKSGLPSDRFFAERPEGSVSTLKIQRTQQEDSAVYLCAGSERAGGANVLTFGAGSRLTVL.

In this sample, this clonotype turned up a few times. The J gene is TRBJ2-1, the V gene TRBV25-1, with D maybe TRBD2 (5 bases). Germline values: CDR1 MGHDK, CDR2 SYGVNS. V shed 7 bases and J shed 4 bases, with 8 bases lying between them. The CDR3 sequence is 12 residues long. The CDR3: CASNRDYNEQFF. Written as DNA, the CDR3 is TGTGCCAGCAACCGGGATTACAATGAGCAGTTCTTC.

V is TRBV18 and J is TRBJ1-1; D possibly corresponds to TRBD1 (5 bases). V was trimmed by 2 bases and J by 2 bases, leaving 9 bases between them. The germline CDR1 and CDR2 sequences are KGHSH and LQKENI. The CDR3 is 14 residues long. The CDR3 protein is CASSPGGSNTEAFF. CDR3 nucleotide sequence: TGTGCCAGCTCACCAGGGGGAAGTAACACTGAAGCTTTCTTT. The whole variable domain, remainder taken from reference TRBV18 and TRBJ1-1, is NAGVMQNPRHLVRRRGQEARLRCSPMKGHSHVYWYRQLPEEGLKFMVYLQKENIIDESGMPKERFSAEFPKEGPSILRIQQVVRGDSAAYFCASSPGGSNTEAFFGQGTRLTVV.

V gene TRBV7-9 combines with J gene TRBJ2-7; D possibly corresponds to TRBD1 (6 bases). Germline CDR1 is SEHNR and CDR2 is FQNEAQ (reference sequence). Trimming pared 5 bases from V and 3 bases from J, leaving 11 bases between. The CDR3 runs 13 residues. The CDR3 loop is CASSTTGFYEQYF. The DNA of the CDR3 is TGTGCCAGCAGCACCACAGGGTTCTACGAGCAGTACTTC.

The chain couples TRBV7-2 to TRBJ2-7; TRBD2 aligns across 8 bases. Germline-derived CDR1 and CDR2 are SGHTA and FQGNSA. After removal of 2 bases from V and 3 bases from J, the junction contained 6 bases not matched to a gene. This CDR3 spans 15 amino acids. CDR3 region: CASSLNGGDFYEQYF. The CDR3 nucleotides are TGTGCCAGCAGCTTAAACGGGGGGGACTTCTACGAGCAGTACTTC.

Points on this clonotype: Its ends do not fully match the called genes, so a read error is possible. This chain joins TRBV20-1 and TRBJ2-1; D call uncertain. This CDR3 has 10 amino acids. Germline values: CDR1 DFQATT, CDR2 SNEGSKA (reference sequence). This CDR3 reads CSAGRHERFF. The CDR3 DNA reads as TGCAGTGCTGGGCGGCATGAGCGGTTCTTC.

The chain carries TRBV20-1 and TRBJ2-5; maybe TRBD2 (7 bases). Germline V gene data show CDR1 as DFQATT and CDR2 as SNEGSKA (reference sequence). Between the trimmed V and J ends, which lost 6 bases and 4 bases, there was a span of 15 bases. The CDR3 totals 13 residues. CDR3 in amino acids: CSARGGLGETQYF. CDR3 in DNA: TGCAGTGCCAGGGGAGGGCTGGGAGAGACCCAGTACTTC.

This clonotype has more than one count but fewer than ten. CDR3 protein: CASSETSGSTDTQYF. CDR3 sequence (DNA): TGTGCCAGCAGCGAGACTAGCGGGAGCACAGATACGCAGTATTTT. The chain employs TRBV7-8 and TRBJ2-3, with 10 bases fitting TRBD2. This CDR3 contains 15 residues. Trimming removed 5 bases from V and 0 bases from J; junction bases left unmatched: 2. Germline V CDR1 and CDR2: SGHVS, FQNEAQ.

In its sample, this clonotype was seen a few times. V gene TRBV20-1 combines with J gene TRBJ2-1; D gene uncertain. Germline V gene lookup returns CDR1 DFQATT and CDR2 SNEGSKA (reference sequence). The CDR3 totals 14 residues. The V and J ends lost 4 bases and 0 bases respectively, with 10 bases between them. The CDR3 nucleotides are TGCAGTGCTACAGGATTCAGCTCCTACAATGAGCAGTTCTTC. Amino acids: CSATGFSSYNEQFF.